Presented here are 9 T cell receptor beta chains from one specimen sequenced in a study of blood T cell repertoires in COVID-19. The assay was immunoSEQ multiplex PCR, and TCRdb's table has in-frame clones only and misses some. The sample has roughly 700,000 clones, around 89% seen once. Sequenced material: peripheral blood. The receptors were gathered from a woman aged 18-29 years with acute or convalescent COVID-19.

V and J are TRBV6-1 and TRBJ1-2; TRBD1 is a possible D gene (5 bases). Germline V gene data show CDR1 as MNHNS and CDR2 as SASEGT. The CDR3 consists of 13 residues. V was clipped by 3 bases and J by 4 bases, with 9 bases between them. The CDR3 DNA is TGTGCCAGCAGTGAGGACAACGTCTATGGCTACACCTTC. Translating it yields CASSEDNVYGYTF.

The rearrangement uses TRBV12-5 and TRBJ1-5; TRBD1 agrees at 10 bases. The CDR3 consists of 20 residues. Germline values: CDR1 LGHNT, CDR2 FRNRAP. The J segment lost 0 bases and the V segment lost 3 bases, leaving 14 bases of the junction unmatched. The CDR3 DNA follows: TGTGCTAGTGGTTTCGCAAAGGGACAGGGGACTCCGTATAGCAATCAGCCCCAGCATTTT. Protein: CASGFAKGQGTPYSNQPQHF.

The rearrangement joins TRBV28 to TRBJ1-1; D is undetermined. CDR1 MDHEN and CDR2 SYDVKM come from the germline V gene. Trimming left V 7 bases short and J 0 bases short, with 21 bases between. CDR3 length: 17 residues. The CDR3 spells CASNPRGLLLVNTEAFF. In DNA form, the CDR3 reads TGTGCCAGCAATCCCCGAGGACTACTCTTGGTGAACACTGAAGCTTTCTTT.

This sequence joins TRBV11-3 and TRBJ2-5; a possible D gene is TRBD1 (5 bases). V was trimmed by 1 base and J by 4 bases, leaving 13 bases between them. Germline lookup yields CDR1 SGHNT and CDR2 YENEEA. The CDR3 extends over 15 amino acids. The CDR3 protein is CASSLGREVRETQYF. The CDR3 nucleotides read TGTGCCAGCAGCTTAGGCAGGGAAGTACGAGAGACCCAGTACTTC.

The genes are TRBV19 and TRBJ2-7, with 9 bases identical to TRBD2. The germline V gene has CDR1 LNHDA and CDR2 SQIVND (reference sequence). Trimming cost V 3 bases and J 4 bases; bases outside gene matches: 7. The CDR3 has 15 amino acids. The CDR3 bases are TGTGCCAGTAGTATCGGGCTAGCGGGGCCTTACGAGCAGTACTTC. This codes for CASSIGLAGPYEQYF.

V usage is TRBV10-3 and J usage is TRBJ2-5; the match to TRBD1 covers 7 bases. The germline CDR1 and CDR2 sequences are ENHRY and SYGVKD. J gave up 5 bases and V 6 bases, and 6 bases lay outside the gene matches. This CDR3 comprises 13 residues. CDR3 in DNA: TGTGCCATCAGCGACAGGGCCCCCGAGACCCAGTACTTC. This encodes CAISDRAPETQYF.

This chain links TRBV5-1 with TRBJ2-7; D may be TRBD2 (6 bases). The germline V and J ends were trimmed by 5 bases and 1 base, with 10 bases remaining between them. CDR3 size: 13 residues. CDR1 SGHRS and CDR2 YFSETQ come from the germline V gene. This CDR3 is CASRAGGSYEQYF. The CDR3 coding sequence is TGCGCCAGCAGGGCCGGGGGATCCTACGAGCAGTACTTC.

Regarding this clone: Other DNA sequences in this sample translate to the same CDR3. The gene calls are TRBV24-1 and TRBJ1-2; D is ambiguous. The CDR3 is 12 residues long. V dropped 0 bases and J dropped 8 bases, with 6 bases sitting between them. Germline CDR1 and CDR2: KGHDR and SFDVKD. CDR3 sequence: CATSDLAGGYTF. CDR3 coding DNA: TGTGCCACCAGTGATTTGGCGGGGGGCTACACCTTC.

The J gene is TRBJ2-7, the V gene TRBV6-2 or TRBV6-3; 7 bases match TRBD2. Per the germline V gene, CDR1 is MNHEY and CDR2 is SVGEGT. Trimming at V came to 2 bases and at J to 2 bases, leaving 3 bases not matched to a gene. CDR3 length equals 14 residues. The CDR3 reads CASSYDRGAYEQYF. The CDR3 coding sequence is TGTGCCAGCAGTTACGACCGGGGGGCCTACGAGCAGTACTTC.